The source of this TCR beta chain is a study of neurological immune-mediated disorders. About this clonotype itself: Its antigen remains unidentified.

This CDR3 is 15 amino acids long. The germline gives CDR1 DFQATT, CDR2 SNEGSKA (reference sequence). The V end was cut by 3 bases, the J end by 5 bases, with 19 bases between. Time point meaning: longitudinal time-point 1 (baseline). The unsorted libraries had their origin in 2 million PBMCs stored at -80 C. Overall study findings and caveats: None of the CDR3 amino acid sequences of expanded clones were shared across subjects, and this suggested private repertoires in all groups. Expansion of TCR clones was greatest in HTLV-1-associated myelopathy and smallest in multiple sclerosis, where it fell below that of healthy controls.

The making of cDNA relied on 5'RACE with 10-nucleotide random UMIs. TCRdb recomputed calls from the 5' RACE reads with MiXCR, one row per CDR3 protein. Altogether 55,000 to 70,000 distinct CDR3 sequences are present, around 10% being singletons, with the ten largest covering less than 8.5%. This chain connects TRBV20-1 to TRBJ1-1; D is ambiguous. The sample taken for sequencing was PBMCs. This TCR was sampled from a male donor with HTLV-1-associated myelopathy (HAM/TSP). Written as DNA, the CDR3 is TGCAGTGCTAGCTTACAACCAGTCCAAGGGACTGAAGCTTTCTTT. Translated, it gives CSASLQPVQGTEAFF.